This T cell receptor gamma chain came from a study of gamma-delta T cells after stem cell transplantation. TCRdb called clones from the RT-PCR reads again using CATT. The data hold about 5,000 gamma-chain clones, with approximately 21% observed a single time. The ends lost 0 bases at V and 2 bases at J; junction bases unmatched: 7. CDR1 EGSNGY and CDR2 YDSYNSKV come from the germline V gene. The CDR3 consists of 15 residues. The V gene is TRGV2, the J gene TRGJ1 or TRGJ2. The specimen sequenced was gamma-delta T cells. This TCR derives from a human donor. It is not recorded whose cells these are; they may come from a transplant donor. The CDR3 protein is CATWDGPYHYYKKLF. CDR3 in DNA: TGTGCCACCTGGGACGGGCCTTACCATTATTATAAGAAACTCTTT.